A single sample gave rise to the 2 T cell receptor beta chains below, sequenced in a study of regulatory T cells in long-lasting Graves disease. The time point here: newly diagnosed GD, antithyroid drugs for less than 3 months. Generation of the TCR library employed RNA extracted from PBMCs. Library construction for TCR beta used iRepertoire HTBI primers and Arm-PCR of CDR3 regions. TCRdb called the multiplex PCR reads again in MiXCR, with one record for every CDR3 protein. The top ten hold about 20% of the sample, which has 620,000 or so distinct CDR3 sequences, 16% seen once. In addition, the sample was reused for a study of T cells in Graves' hyperthyroidism and ophthalmopathy.

The sample was peripheral blood mononuclear cells (PBMCs), taken at new diagnosis, from a patient treated with antithyroid drugs. The receptors were sampled from a woman in her thirties with Graves disease.

This clonotype was observed many times. V usage is TRBV6-5 and J usage is TRBJ1-2; no clear D gene. The CDR3 runs 15 residues. CDR1 is MNHEY, CDR2 SVGAGI, per germline. V lost 0 bases, J lost 2 bases, and 10 bases lay in between. The CDR3 region is CASSYSLGLNYGYTF. The CDR3 DNA sequence: TGTGCCAGCAGTTACTCGTTGGGTTTAAACTATGGCTACACCTTC.

As for this clonotype: This may arise from a read error, as a much more abundant clone is one base away. The rearrangement uses TRBV6-1 and TRBJ2-7; TRBD2 matches at 7 bases. The germline V gene has CDR1 MNHNS and CDR2 SASEGT. The CDR3 extends over 13 amino acids. The trim removed 8 bases at V and 3 bases at J, leaving 7 bases unmatched. The CDR3, as DNA: TGTGCCAGCGGGCTAGCGGCAAGCTACGAGCAGTACTTC. This codes for CASGLAASYEQYF.